The T cell receptor beta chain under discussion was sequenced for a study of shared clonotypes between healthy human individuals. Naive CD8 populations comprised CD45RO-negative cells positively selected for CCR7, excluding terminally differentiated effector memory CD45RA+ cells. This table comes from immunoSEQ multiplex PCR, and its TCRdb copy is limited to in-frame clones, with some not included. This repertoire shows hundreds of thousands of clones, 95% to 96% found once; its top ten account for 0.11%. Sequencing used naive CD8+ T cells sorted from blood. The sequence came from a woman aged 25 to 39 in good health.

The CDR3 DNA reads as TGTGCCAGCAGTGGGCAGGACAGGGAGGGGGTTGAAGCTTTCTTT. The encoded protein is CASSGQDREGVEAFF. This rearrangement joins TRBV25-1 to TRBJ1-1, with 8 bases that match TRBD1. Germline V lookup: CDR1 MGHDK, CDR2 SYGVNS. The CDR3 covers 15 residues. V lost 4 bases, J lost 7 bases, and 11 bases stayed unmatched. The full variable domain, completed using reference TRBV25-1 and TRBJ1-1, is EADIYQTPRYLVIGTGKKITLECSQTMGHDKMYWYQQDPGMELHLIHYSYGVNSTEKGDLSSESTVSRIRTEHFPLTLESARPSHTSQYLCASSGQDREGVEAFFGQGTRLTVV.